This TCR beta chain is drawn from a study of blood T cell repertoires in COVID-19. The table came from immunoSEQ multiplex PCR; TCRdb's copy has only in-frame clones and leaves some out. The sample shows roughly 140,000 clones, roughly 86% of them seen only once. The CDR3 totals 16 residues. Germline V gene lookup returns CDR1 KGHDR and CDR2 SFDVKD. The V gene end was trimmed by 4 bases and the J gene end by 5 bases; junction bases not matched to a gene: 10. The sequenced material came from peripheral blood. The sequence derives from a human donor in a cohort sampled during active COVID-19. V is TRBV24-1 and J is TRBJ2-1; 7 bases fit TRBD2. The CDR3 loop reads CATSDWREIEHNEQFF. In DNA, the CDR3 is TGTGCCACCAGTGACTGGCGGGAGATCGAACACAATGAGCAGTTCTTC.